These 17 T cell receptor beta chains were all obtained from the same sample, sequenced in a study of blood T cell repertoires in COVID-19. Clones were read by immunoSEQ multiplex PCR, and TCRdb kept only the in-frame ones, dropping some. The repertoire holds more than 30,000 clones, approximately 93% seen once, with 3.5% to 4.5% in the top ten. The sample comprised peripheral blood. All receptors come from a human donor with active COVID-19. The donor label of this sample is uncertain.

This chain connects TRBV5-4 to TRBJ2-7; weak D call: TRBD2 (5 bases). The V end was cut by 3 bases, the J end by 5 bases, with 15 bases between. CDR1 SGHNT and CDR2 YYREEE come from the germline V gene (reference sequence). The CDR3 consists of 14 residues. The CDR3 protein is CASSSLTSSNEQYF. DNA for the CDR3: TGTGCCAGCAGCTCCCTTACTTCTAGCAACGAGCAGTACTTC.

The rearrangement links TRBV27 to TRBJ2-5; TRBD1 might be the D (6 bases). The germline CDR1 and CDR2 sequences are MNHEY and SMNVEV (reference sequence). The CDR3 is 16 residues long. V lost 4 bases to trimming and J lost 4 bases, with 19 bases between them. CDR3: CASSSNIRTVTETQYF. The CDR3 DNA follows: TGTGCCAGCAGTTCGAATATTCGGACAGTTACAGAGACCCAGTACTTC.

The rearrangement joins TRBV29-1 to TRBJ2-7; the match to TRBD1 covers 8 bases. This CDR3 has 10 residues. Germline V CDR1 and CDR2: SQVTM, ANQGSEA. With 6 bases clipped from V and 6 bases from J, the junction kept 1 base outside the gene matches. In nucleotides, the CDR3 is TGCAGCGTGGGGACAGGCGAGCAGTACTTC. Translated, it gives CSVGTGEQYF.

J is TRBJ2-1 and V is TRBV4-1, with TRBD1 as a possible D gene (6 bases). The CDR3 loop spans 14 amino acids. The V end was cut by 2 bases, the J end by 7 bases, with 12 bases between. The germline CDR1 and CDR2 sequences are MGHRA and YSYEKL. The DNA of the CDR3 is TGCGCCAGCAGCCAACCCGGGCAGGGGAATGAGCAGTTCTTC. Its translation is CASSQPGQGNEQFF.

This rearrangement joins TRBV5-1 to TRBJ1-2, with D tentatively TRBD1 (5 bases). This CDR3 has 13 amino acids. Germline lookup yields CDR1 SGHRS and CDR2 YFSETQ. Trimming cost V 4 bases and J 3 bases, with 10 bases left between them. CDR3 in DNA: TGCGCCAGCAGCGTAGGGGAGGACTATGGCTACACCTTC. Translation: CASSVGEDYGYTF.

This clone was observed a single time. The rearrangement uses TRBV7-2 and TRBJ2-3; D perhaps matches TRBD2 (5 bases). From germline, CDR1 is SGHTA and CDR2 FQGNSA. The CDR3 sequence is 15 residues long. With 7 bases removed from V and 8 bases from J, the gap between germline ends came to 22 bases. The CDR3 DNA reads as TGTGCCAGCACCTCTAGGGCTAGCCGGACGGGTACGCAGTATTTT. It translates to CASTSRASRTGTQYF.

The chain recombines TRBV6-6 with TRBJ2-1; D perhaps matches TRBD1 (6 bases). CDR3 length: 14 residues. V was pared by 2 bases and J by 3 bases, with 8 bases between. The germline gives CDR1 MNHNY, CDR2 SVGAGI (reference sequence). As DNA, the CDR3 is TGTGCCAGCAGTTACCGGGACAACTACAATGAGCAGTTCTTC. Protein: CASSYRDNYNEQFF.

V usage is TRBV5-1 and J usage is TRBJ2-1, with 10 nucleotides matching TRBD2. Trimming at V came to 0 bases and at J to 2 bases, leaving 8 bases not matched to a gene. The CDR3 loop spans 18 amino acids. The germline V gene has CDR1 SGHRS and CDR2 YFSETQ. CDR3 sequence reads: CASSLVASGSRAYNEQFF. DNA for the CDR3: TGCGCCAGCAGCTTGGTGGCTAGCGGGAGTCGCGCCTACAATGAGCAGTTCTTC.

V and J are TRBV28 and TRBJ1-2, with a weak D call TRBD1 (5 bases). The CDR3 is 14 residues long. The germline CDR1 and CDR2 sequences are MDHEN and SYDVKM. The V end was cut by 2 bases, the J end by 5 bases, with 12 bases between. CDR3 sequence: CASSLSLGGYGYTF. In DNA, the CDR3 is TGTGCCAGCAGTTTAAGCCTGGGGGGGTATGGCTACACCTTC.

This sequence joins TRBV11-2 and TRBJ1-1; 8 bases agree with TRBD1. CDR1 is SGHAT, CDR2 FQNNGV, per germline. The J segment lost 1 base and the V segment lost 1 base, leaving 2 bases of the junction unmatched. The CDR3 is 15 residues long. As DNA, the CDR3 is TGTGCCAGCAGCTTAGGCGACAGGGGGAACACTGAAGCTTTCTTT. It encodes CASSLGDRGNTEAFF.

As regards this clone: Without the conserved terminal phenylalanine or tryptophan, this CDR3 likely stems from a read error. It is unclear where the CDR3 begins or ends on the DNA, so no DNA is shown, and the CDR3 is as TCRdb lists it. This chain connects TRBV21-1 to TRBJ1-1. TRBV21-1 is annotated as a pseudogene. The CDR3 is made up of 11 amino acids, end residues included. CDR3: CASSKWVERHL.

The chain couples TRBV5-1 to TRBJ2-7; D might be TRBD1 (6 bases). V was pared by 3 bases and J by 2 bases, with 24 bases between. This CDR3 spans 18 amino acids. Germline CDR1 is SGHRS and CDR2 is YFSETQ. CDR3 nucleotides: TGCGCCAGCAGCTACCCGAACAGGGCGGCGGAAGGGGCCTACGAGCAGTACTTC. It yields the protein CASSYPNRAAEGAYEQYF.

The chain recombines TRBV27 with TRBJ2-1; 8 nucleotides line up with TRBD1. The germline gives CDR1 MNHEY, CDR2 SMNVEV (reference sequence). Trimming removed 4 bases from V and 8 bases from J; junction bases left unmatched: 7. The CDR3 covers 14 residues. The CDR3 nucleotides read TGTGCCAGCAGTTGGGCAGGGGGCTGGTATGAGCAGTTCTTC. Encoded protein: CASSWAGGWYEQFF.

This chain uses TRBV7-9 with TRBJ2-1, with 11 bases that match TRBD2. The junction had 15 bases not matched to a gene; V was cut back by 2 bases and J by 9 bases. The germline gives CDR1 SEHNR, CDR2 FQNEAQ (reference sequence). There are 18 residues in the CDR3. CDR3 bases: TGTGCCAGCAGCTTATACAGCCAACTAGCGGGAGTGAGGAGTGAGCAGTTCTTC. Translated: CASSLYSQLAGVRSEQFF.

This clone was picked up one time. The rearrangement joins TRBV10-2 to TRBJ2-7; D unresolved. Trimming pared 2 bases from V and 0 bases from J, leaving 8 bases between. Looked up from germline, CDR1 is WSHSY and CDR2 is SAAADI. The CDR3 length is 14 residues. CDR3 residues: CASSEAKSSYEQYF. The CDR3 nucleotides read TGCGCCAGCAGTGAGGCGAAGAGCTCCTACGAGCAGTACTTC.

This chain connects TRBV9 to TRBJ1-2; weak D call: TRBD1 (6 bases). The CDR3 has 14 residues. V was trimmed by 3 bases and J by 7 bases, leaving 16 bases between them. The germline V gene encodes CDR1 SGDLS and CDR2 YYNGEE. CDR3 sequence: CASSGSLQGSGYTF. In nucleotides, the CDR3 is TGTGCCAGCAGCGGATCCTTACAGGGTTCTGGCTACACCTTC.

The chain is built from TRBV7-2 and TRBJ2-1; 8 nucleotides match TRBD1. Losses at the gene ends were 2 bases for V and 4 bases for J; bases not matched to a gene: 10. This CDR3 contains 17 residues. Per germline, CDR1 SGHTA and CDR2 FQGNSA. The CDR3, as DNA: TGTGCCAGCAGCTTATTGTCACAGGGGGGTGGATACAATGAGCAGTTCTTC. Its translation: CASSLLSQGGGYNEQFF.